The clone carrying this TCR beta chain turned up a few times. Using immunoSEQ multiplex PCR, the repertoire was profiled, and TCRdb retains in-frame clones only, with some absent. Seen here are some 9,900 clones, around 69% observed once, and the top ten hold about 24%. The data were taken from a study of CD4+ T cells in melanoma. This CDR3 has 14 residues. CDR1 and CDR2 from the germline V gene are SGHTA and FQGTGA. Germline trimming cut 0 bases from V and 4 bases from J; bases unmatched to any gene: 0. The rearrangement links TRBV7-3 to TRBJ1-1, with 9 bases fitting TRBD1. The sequenced sample was tumor tissue. The clonotype originates from a human donor with melanoma. DNA of the CDR3: TGTGCCAGCAGCTTAACGGGACAGGGCACTGAAGCTTTCTTT. It codes for CASSLTGQGTEAFF.